A single sample gave rise to the 22 T cell receptor beta chains below, sequenced in a study of human CD8 memory T cell subsets. Making the TCR beta libraries relied on UMI-labeled 5' RACE. Reprocessing the 5' RACE reads, TCRdb reports a single entry for every CDR3 protein and omits DNA. The sample totals fewer than 20,000 distinct CDR3 sequences. The sequencing input was CD8+ stem-like memory T cells (TSCM and TCM) sorted from PBMCs. The subset is: stem-like memory CD8 T cells (TSTEM), CCR7+ PD-1- TIGIT-. The receptors here all came from a human donor in good health.

The rearrangement uses TRBV5-1 and TRBJ2-3; TCRdb picks TRBD1, but there is no DNA to check that call. Germline CDR1 is SGHRS and CDR2 is YFSETQ. The CDR3 consists of 18 residues. The CDR3 here is CASSLDPPTAGSTDTQYF.

V usage is TRBV27 and J usage is TRBJ2-5; TCRdb outputs TRBD1, but without DNA this stays unchecked. Germline V lookup: CDR1 MNHEY, CDR2 SMNVEV (reference sequence). CDR3 length: 14 amino acids. CDR3 sequence reads: CASSLGPGQETQYF.

The chain employs TRBV21-1 and TRBJ1-2; absent DNA, TCRdb's TRBD1 call cannot be checked. TRBV21-1 corresponds to a pseudogene. This CDR3 region has 14 residues. CDR3: CASSKPGQPDGYTF.

The chain links TRBV10-2 to TRBJ1-2; the D call of TRBD1 rests on TCRdb alone, since no DNA is present to check it. Looked up from germline, CDR1 is WSHSY and CDR2 is SAAADI. The CDR3 loop spans 14 amino acids. This CDR3 reads CASSESWTALGYTF.

V is TRBV28 and J is TRBJ1-5; TCRdb proposes TRBD1, but this gene call is untestable without DNA. The length of the CDR3 is 17 residues. From germline, CDR1 is MDHEN and CDR2 SYDVKM. The CDR3 is CASSLEQGTLLNQPQHF.

The chain recombines TRBV20-1 with TRBJ1-1; the D gene TCRdb calls, TRBD1, cannot be checked with no DNA. CDR3 size: 12 residues. Germline values: CDR1 DFQATT, CDR2 SNEGSKA (reference sequence). CDR3 residues: CSAKDSPGGAFF.

This chain uses TRBV6-5 with TRBJ2-7; TCRdb's assignment of TRBD1 cannot be checked, as there is no DNA. The CDR3 contains 15 residues. Looked up from germline, CDR1 is MNHEY and CDR2 is SVGAGI. The CDR3 reads CASTRIGSSSYEQYF.

The chain joins TRBV20-1 to TRBJ2-1; the D call from TCRdb, TRBD2, cannot be confirmed without DNA. CDR3 length equals 11 residues. Germline V gene data show CDR1 as DFQATT and CDR2 as SNEGSKA (reference sequence). The CDR3 region is CSARTSGEQFF.

The chain carries TRBV10-2 and TRBJ1-1; TCRdb gives TRBD1 as the D gene, but with no DNA this cannot be confirmed. The CDR3 runs 12 residues. Germline V CDR1 and CDR2: WSHSY, SAAADI. This CDR3 is CASSTGATEAFF.

This chain joins TRBV6-5 and TRBJ1-2. This CDR3 comprises 12 residues. CDR1 is MNHEY and CDR2 is SVGAGI in the germline V gene. Here the CDR3 reads CASSSSPGGYTF.

V gene TRBV5-1 combines with J gene TRBJ2-1. This CDR3 spans 12 amino acids. Per germline, CDR1 SGHRS and CDR2 YFSETQ. CDR3 region: CASSLDSYEQFF.

This chain links TRBV12-3 or TRBV12-4 with TRBJ1-2; TCRdb names TRBD1, which stays unverified in the absence of DNA. There are 13 residues in the CDR3. The CDR3 sequence is CASSPGTAYGYTF.

J is TRBJ2-1 and V is TRBV10-3; TCRdb proposes TRBD1, but this gene call is untestable without DNA. The V gene's germline CDR1 is ENHRY and CDR2 SYGVKD. This CDR3 region has 14 residues. The CDR3 sequence is CASAGESSYNEQFF.

This chain connects TRBV27 to TRBJ2-1; TCRdb lists TRBD1, though no DNA is available to test this call. Germline V CDR1 and CDR2: MNHEY, SMNVEV (reference sequence). The CDR3 sequence is 14 residues long. CDR3 sequence reads: CASRTSDRGDEQFF.

Measured by frequency, this clonotype is medium-sized. This sequence joins TRBV20-1 and TRBJ2-2; TCRdb designates TRBD1, a call that cannot be tested without DNA. The length of the CDR3 is 12 residues. Germline-derived CDR1 and CDR2 are DFQATT and SNEGSKA (reference sequence). CDR3 sequence: CSATGDTGELFF.

CDR3 sequence reads: CSARTGNSYEQYF. V is TRBV20-1 and J is TRBJ2-7; TCRdb's D call of TRBD1 is untestable without DNA. This CDR3 is built from 13 residues. Germline V gene sequence: CDR1 DFQATT, CDR2 SNEGSKA (reference sequence).

V usage is TRBV7-3 and J usage is TRBJ2-2; as DNA is missing, the TRBD1 call by TCRdb cannot be tested. Germline CDR1 reads SGHTA; CDR2 reads FQGTGA. The CDR3 is 14 residues long. Here the CDR3 reads CASTLGGPTGELFF.

This sequence joins TRBV2 and TRBJ2-1; TCRdb lists TRBD1, though no DNA is available to test this call. This CDR3 is 14 amino acids long. Germline V gene sequence: CDR1 SNHLY, CDR2 FYNNEI. This CDR3 reads CASSARDLDNEQFF.

J is TRBJ1-1 and V is TRBV5-5; the TCRdb call, TRBD1, lacks DNA for checking. There are 15 residues in the CDR3. The V gene's germline CDR1 is SGHKS and CDR2 YYEKEE (reference sequence). This CDR3 reads CASNDWDGIGTEAFF.

The rearrangement joins TRBV7-3 to TRBJ2-1; TCRdb lists TRBD2, though no DNA is available to test this call. CDR1 and CDR2 (germline): SGHTA, FQGTGA. The CDR3 length is 14 residues. The CDR3: CASSFAGGTNEQFF.

In terms of frequency, this clonotype is medium-sized. The V call is TRBV6-1, the J call TRBJ2-7; TCRdb outputs TRBD2, but without DNA this stays unchecked. The CDR3 is made up of 15 amino acids. In germline, CDR1 is MNHNS, CDR2 SASEGT. The CDR3 is CASSETASGTYEQYF.

The chain is built from TRBV4-1 and TRBJ2-1; the TCRdb call, TRBD2, lacks DNA for checking. CDR3 length: 18 residues. CDR1 is MGHRA, CDR2 YSYEKL, per germline. The CDR3 protein is CASSQETTSGSPYNEQFF.